This T cell receptor beta chain came from a study of metastatic and nonmetastatic thyroid tumors. All patients were untreated before thyroid surgery. TCRdb re-analyzed the PCR reads through MiXCR. The top ten hold 13% to 15% of the sample, which has about 20,000 clones, less than 35% seen once. CDR1 LNHDA and CDR2 SQIVND come from the germline V gene (reference sequence). V lost 1 base and J 3 bases, leaving 10 bases between the germline ends. This CDR3 region has 15 residues. Material: blood. The J gene is TRBJ1-5, the V gene TRBV19; D gene ambiguous. The clonotype originates from a female donor with papillary thyroid cancer or a benign thyroid nodule (not recorded which). Some clones in this sample may be carry-over from other donors' samples. The CDR3 DNA reads as TGTGCCAGTAGTATAGGTGGGGTGTTCAATCAGCCCCAGCATTTT. Amino acids: CASSIGGVFNQPQHF.